This T cell receptor (beta chain) was sequenced for a study of shared clonotypes between healthy human individuals. Study-wide context: Donors, aged 18 to 49, were a couple of women and three men. Study-wide findings and caveats: The diversity represented, both genetic and in exposure history, was limited by few donors.

The germline gives CDR1 DFQATT, CDR2 SNEGSKA (reference sequence). This CDR3 region has 11 residues. V shed 0 bases and J shed 4 bases, with 2 bases lying between them. Study donors comprised healthy, HIV-negative adults devoid of recent acute infection or vaccination. A remark on this clone: Its antigen is unknown. Other DNA sequences of this sample code for an identical CDR3.

Once extracted for a subset, genomic DNA was divided evenly among several immunoSEQ plates. Profiled with immunoSEQ multiplex PCR; TCRdb holds only in-frame clones, not every one. The data show under 1,100,000 clones, under 80% seen once. Input material: memory CD4+ T cells sorted from blood. The subset is: CD45RA-negative fraction. This TCR derives from a man younger than 30 in good health. J is TRBJ2-3 and V is TRBV20-1; D is unclear. This chain's CDR3 is CSARDSDTQYF. The CDR3 nucleotides are TGCAGTGCTAGAGATTCAGATACGCAGTATTTT.